The text below deals with one T cell receptor beta chain. The junction shows a germline mismatch at one end, possibly a read error. 13 Jbeta primers and 60 Vbeta primers were used for the PCR. Source study methods: As a later analysis found, there were approximately 80 million unique TCR beta chains, of which some 9.9 million were shared. Generated by immunoSEQ multiplex PCR, the TCRdb table keeps only in-frame clones and is missing some. D and trimming come from the DNA, and the V and J calls and clone size come from that table. The table includes 110,000 or so clones, about 80% detected once. The data belong to a study of cytomegalovirus exposure and HLA in healthy donors. For the study at large: For the roughly 370 genotyped donors, about 81% fell within the Caucasian-associated ancestry cluster.

This CDR3 has 14 residues. Germline CDR1 SGHTA, CDR2 FQGNSA. The TCR sequence derives from a human donor in good health. Sequenced material: PBMCs. This rearrangement joins TRBV7-2 to TRBJ1-1; 9 bases are a match to TRBD1. The CDR3 reads CASSLGRQGGRSHF. CDR3 nucleotides: TGTGCCAGCAGCTTAGGGAGACAGGGGGGAAGGTCTCACTTT.